This entry describes one T cell receptor beta chain. Its cognate antigen is unknown. This CDR3 region has 14 residues. Germline trimming cut 4 bases from V and 3 bases from J; bases unmatched to any gene: 6. Germline CDR1 reads MNHEY; CDR2 reads SMNVEV (reference sequence). The sample is drawn from a study of cytomegalovirus exposure and HLA in healthy donors. In the PCR, 60 Vbeta and 13 Jbeta primers were used. The assay was immunoSEQ multiplex PCR, and TCRdb's table has in-frame clones only and misses some. The data contain about 140,000 clones, 80% of them singletons. Study-level findings and limits: Trimming of TCR beta V- and J-genes showed a link, identified in a later analysis, to a missense DCLRE1C variant.

This TCR derives from a male donor in good health and CMV-seronegative. Input material: PBMCs. This chain uses TRBV27 with TRBJ2-7, with 7 bases that match TRBD1. The CDR3 DNA is TGTGCCAGCAGTTATGGGACAGCCAGCTACGAGCAGTACTTC. It specifies CASSYGTASYEQYF.